A single sample gave rise to the 5 T cell receptor beta chains below, sequenced in a study of cytomegalovirus exposure and HLA in healthy donors. The PCR employed 60 Vbeta primers together with 13 Jbeta primers. Profiling relied on immunoSEQ multiplex PCR, and the TCRdb table lists in-frame clones only, not all of them. The data contain roughly 98,000 clones, approximately 74% of them seen just once; the ten biggest clones take up roughly 3%. The sample consisted of PBMCs. Receptor source: a female donor in good health and CMV-seropositive.

This clone has just one count. J is TRBJ2-5 and V is TRBV28; unclear D gene. V lost 4 bases and J 0 bases, leaving 9 bases between the germline ends. CDR1 is MDHEN and CDR2 is SYDVKM in the germline V gene. The CDR3 consists of 14 residues. CDR3 residues: CASSSLQYQETQYF. The CDR3 DNA follows: TGTGCCAGCAGTTCCTTACAGTACCAAGAGACCCAGTACTTC.

The genes are TRBV7-9 and TRBJ1-2; D is unresolved. The CDR3 contains 15 residues. Germline V gene data show CDR1 as SEHNR and CDR2 as FQNEAQ (reference sequence). Trimming left V 1 base short and J 6 bases short, with 15 bases between. The CDR3 DNA reads as TGTGCCAGCAGCTTAGATGGCAGTCAATTCGATGGCTACACCTTC. Translated, it gives CASSLDGSQFDGYTF.

The rearrangement uses TRBV2 and TRBJ1-1, with TRBD1 matching over 8 bases. The V gene end was trimmed by 6 bases and the J gene end by 1 base; junction bases not matched to a gene: 1. The CDR3 has 13 residues. Germline CDR1 SNHLY, CDR2 FYNNEI. The CDR3 DNA follows: TGTGCCAGCAGGGGACAGGCGAACACTGAAGCTTTCTTT. It translates to CASRGQANTEAFF. Looking up the rest from reference TRBV2 and TRBJ1-1 gives the full variable domain: EPEVTQTPSHQVTQMGQEVILRCVPISNHLYFYWYRQILGQKVEFLVSFYNNEISEKSEIFDDQFSVERPDGSNFTLKIRSTKLEDSAMYFCASRGQANTEAFFGQGTRLTVV.

CDR3 DNA sequence: TGTGCCTGGAGTCGACTAAGAACTGGGCCTGAAGCTTTCTTT. Translated: CAWSRLRTGPEAFF. The chain carries TRBV30 and TRBJ1-1; no clear D. Germline lookup yields CDR1 GTSNPN and CDR2 SVGIG (reference sequence). The CDR3 has 14 amino acids. V was shortened by 2 bases and J by 6 bases, with 16 bases between the two germline ends.

This chain connects TRBV29-1 to TRBJ1-2; no clear D. The CDR3 spans 15 residues. Between the trimmed V and J ends, which lost 6 bases and 4 bases, there was a span of 21 bases. Germline assignment: CDR1 SQVTM and CDR2 ANQGSEA. The CDR3 spells CSVGRLEDRGYGYTF. The CDR3 DNA reads as TGCAGCGTCGGACGTTTGGAGGACCGGGGCTATGGCTACACCTTC.